This T cell receptor (beta chain) was sequenced during a study of blood T cell repertoires in COVID-19. TCRdb keeps only in-frame clones here, not all; method: immunoSEQ multiplex PCR. The sample consists of approximately 110,000 clones, roughly nine tenths of them appearing once. Per the germline V gene, CDR1 is KGHSH and CDR2 is LQKENI. Trimming took 3 bases from V and 6 from J; bases not matched to a gene: 11. The CDR3 has 16 amino acids. The sequencing sample was made of peripheral blood. The sequence was collected from a man aged 35 to 55 with acute or convalescent COVID-19. The genes are TRBV18 and TRBJ2-3, with 8 bases lining up with TRBD1. CDR3 residues: CASSPLGQGGSDTQYF. DNA of the CDR3: TGTGCCAGCTCACCTCTAGGACAGGGAGGTTCGGATACGCAGTATTTT.